This entry features one TCR beta chain sequence. Its target is not known. Per the original methods: Counting gave a median of approximately 96,000 TCRs per sample, with values ranging from about 23,224 to 750,000. TCRdb passed the RACE reads through MiXCR, listing each CDR3 protein once. V and J calls and clone size were set by TCRdb, not the authors. This table holds approximately 90,000 distinct CDR3 sequences, more than 9% found once. With 4 bases clipped from V and 1 base from J, the junction kept 9 bases outside the gene matches. Germline V gene data show CDR1 as LGHDT and CDR2 as YNNKEL (reference sequence). The CDR3 loop spans 16 amino acids. This sample was taken from a study of human T cells and chemical hapten exposure. Findings and caveats of the study: Counts of TCRs above 1 in 1000 frequency stayed unchanged with DPC sensitization.

Time point indicated: patch test 1, 2 weeks after DPC sensitization. Noted treatment: therapeutic diphenylcyclopropenone sensitization with weekly scalp DPC. The rearrangement joins TRBV3-1 to TRBJ1-2, with 7 bases matching TRBD1. Sample: whole blood, taken in connection with sensitization to the hapten diphenylcyclopropenone (DPC). The clonotype was recovered from a man aged 40-50 years with alopecia areata. Some clones in this sample may be carry-over from other donors' samples. The CDR3 nucleotides are TGTGCCAGCAGCCCCCAGGGGGTCGTATATAACTATGGCTACACCTTC. This encodes CASSPQGVVYNYGYTF.